The T cell receptor beta chain described here comes from a study of T cells after yellow fever vaccination (dated by TCRdb to between 2017 and 2020). With regard to the full study: The SMART-Seq v4 Ultra Low Input RNA kit was used to prepare libraries from fractions with low cell numbers. To follow T-cell clones before and after primary and booster YFV17D yellow fever vaccination, bulk TCR alpha and beta repertoires were sequenced over time. Two healthy male donors, one aged 18 to 30 and one aged 30 to 40 years, made up the cohort. Blood samples were taken at several timepoints before and after primary and secondary immunization, and bulk PBMC replicates and cell subsets were isolated. What the research found in general, with its limitations: Compared with the primary T-cell response, the secondary T-cell response was faster but weaker, reaching its peak on day 5 rather than on day 15. Because abundant contaminating clonotypes from the bulk population could be contained in FACS-sorted repertoires, computational filtering was required. After the booster, most clones that had expanded after primary vaccination were detected again (nearly 98% of CD4 and about 88% of CD8), suggesting broad maintenance of memory. A small share of clonotypes was detected in both CD4 and CD8 compartments, with the overlap likely arising from convergent recombination. Only a couple of donors were included in the study, so the extent to which the findings can be generalized is limited.

Sequenced on an Illumina NovaSeq 6000. TCR cDNA was synthesized by 5'RACE template switching, through which a universal primer site and unique molecular identifiers were introduced. cDNA synthesis was primed from both the TCR alpha and TCR beta constant segments. Library amplification involved two PCR steps, and the second step added sample barcodes and sequencing adapters. Sequencing of libraries was performed on Illumina HiSeq 2500 (2x100 bp) or NovaSeq (2x150 bp). The source study handled its data this way. MIGEC was used to demultiplex reads and collapse the reads into UMI consensus sequences, and MiXCR was used for V(D)J alignment. Vaccine-responding clonotypes were defined with edgeR using replicate PBMC samples, requiring FDR below 0.01 and a log2 fold change above 5 up to day 15. Each bulk clonotype was labeled CD4 or CD8 based on which sequenced repertoire, CD4 or CD8, contained the clonotype at higher abundance. Using fastp at Q25 and MiXCR, TCRdb reprocessed the public reads and kept productive beta chains. Each CDR3 protein appears once, grouped with its most common genes and DNA. TCRdb assigned the V and J calls; the authors' analysis was not used. This sample is represented by some 320,000 distinct CDR3 sequences; roughly 10% of them were singletons. The ten largest clonotypes hold approximately 3% of the sample.

V is shortened by 3 bases, J by 9 bases, and the region joining them spans 15 bases. Its CDR3 holds 14 amino acids, cysteine through phenylalanine. Here the CDR3 DNA is all that survives: 42 bases in frame from base 1. CDR1 and CDR2 are drawn from the germline V gene: MNHEY, SVGAGI. About this clonotype itself: The clone's antigen remains unknown. It has no much larger one-base neighbor in the sample; base qualities were not kept.

Per the publication, the treatment or condition label means: live attenuated yellow fever vaccine strain. A standard Ficoll-Paque protocol was used to isolate PBMCs from peripheral blood. Dynabeads CD4 and CD8 positive selection kits were used to isolate CD4 and CD8 T-cell fractions. TriZol was used to extract RNA from bulk PBMCs, CD4 and CD8 fractions, and dextramer-positive and dextramer-negative fractions. Here the sequenced sample was CD4+ T cells sorted from PBMCs, taken 45 days after the yellow fever booster vaccination. The receptor chain draws on TRBV6-5 and TRBJ2-1; too little of a D gene remains to name it. The origin of this receptor is a man between 18 and 35 years old who received the YFV17D yellow fever vaccine. The sequenced DNA is TGTGCCAGCAGTTATGGTAACGTGGGCGGTGAGCAGTTCTTC. Its protein reads: CASSYGNVGGEQFF.